The T cell receptor (beta chain) under discussion was sequenced for a study of graft-versus-host responses after intestinal transplantation. Study at large: Multivisceral, liver-intestinal, or isolated intestinal transplants were performed in recipients. Each recipient received anti-thymocyte globulin induction, then tacrolimus and steroids for about 3 years.

Sequenced by immunoSEQ multiplex PCR; TCRdb stores in-frame clones only, minus some. The table lists some 7,000 clones, roughly a third of them singletons. Germline V gives CDR1 SGHNT, CDR2 YYREEE (reference sequence). This CDR3 spans 15 amino acids. J gave up 1 base and V 0 bases, and 2 bases lay outside the gene matches. Study-level results: Recipient bone marrow held GvH clones, some seen earlier in ileum or blood.

The researchers put some 200,000 CFSE-labeled responder cells into plates with some 200,000 irradiated, violet-dye-labeled stimulator cells. This TCR came from a human patient who was an organ donor for intestinal transplantation. Source: alloreactive CD8+ T cells from a mixed lymphocyte reaction culture, taken before transplantation. Subset in this sample: CFSE-low proliferating T cells sorted from approximately 6-day pre-transplant mixed lymphocyte reaction (GvH or HvG direction). This chain links TRBV5-4 with TRBJ2-7; TRBD2 matches at 9 bases. The CDR3 nucleotides are TGTGCCAGCAGCTTGGCGAGCGGGGGGTCCTACGAGCAGTACTTC. Its translation: CASSLASGGSYEQYF. The variable domain in full, completed from reference TRBV5-4 and TRBJ2-7, reads ETGVTQSPTHLIKTRGQQVTLRCSSQSGHNTVSWYQQALGQGPQFIFQYYREEENGRGNFPPRFSGLQFPNYSSELNVNALELDDSALYLCASSLASGGSYEQYFGPGTRLTVT.